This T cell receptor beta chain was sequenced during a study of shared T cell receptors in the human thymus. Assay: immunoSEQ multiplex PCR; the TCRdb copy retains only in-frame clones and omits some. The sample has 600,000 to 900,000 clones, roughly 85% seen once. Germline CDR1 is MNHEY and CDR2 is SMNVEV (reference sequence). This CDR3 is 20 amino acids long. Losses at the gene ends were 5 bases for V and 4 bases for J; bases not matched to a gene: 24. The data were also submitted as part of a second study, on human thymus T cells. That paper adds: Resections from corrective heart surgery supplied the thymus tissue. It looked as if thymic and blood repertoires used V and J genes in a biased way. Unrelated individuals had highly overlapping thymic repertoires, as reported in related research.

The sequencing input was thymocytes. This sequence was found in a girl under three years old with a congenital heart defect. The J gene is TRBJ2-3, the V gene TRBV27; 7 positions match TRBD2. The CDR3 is CASSPRTSFPLNGVADTQYF. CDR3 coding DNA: TGTGCCAGCAGTCCCCGGACTAGTTTCCCCCTAAATGGTGTAGCAGATACGCAGTATTTT.